This TCR beta chain is from a study of blood T cells in healthy people across ages. Study-wide findings and caveats: Naive CD4+ cell counts and diversity both ran higher in long-lived than in aged donors. With donor CMV status unknown, expanded clonotype changes were possibly confounded. While age rose, TCR beta diversity per million T cells dropped in a roughly linear way.

It was with a sample-barcoded 5' primer and a J-beta primer mix that a second PCR of about 7 to 12 cycles was run. TCRdb ran MiXCR on the 5' RACE reads and lists one entry per CDR3 protein. The profile covers around 990,000 distinct CDR3 sequences, with approximately 26% appearing a single time and about 0.69% taken by the ten largest. The germline V and J ends were trimmed by 4 bases and 2 bases, with 9 bases remaining between them. CDR1 SQVTM and CDR2 ANQGSEA come from the germline V gene. The CDR3 covers 13 residues. Comments on this clonotype: Its antigen remains unidentified. No conserved phenylalanine or tryptophan ends this CDR3, so it is likely a read error.

These records were also assigned to another study, of T cells of mothers and their children. In that study: Samples were obtained from a few healthy Caucasian mothers and their six children.

Sequencing was done on a sample of blood. The gene calls are TRBV29-1 and TRBJ2-4, with unresolved D. The sequence was obtained from a girl aged 2-10 years in good health. CDR3 in amino acids: CSVVEGSKNIQYL. Here the CDR3 DNA reads TGCAGCGTTGTGGAAGGGTCCAAAAACATTCAGTACCTC.